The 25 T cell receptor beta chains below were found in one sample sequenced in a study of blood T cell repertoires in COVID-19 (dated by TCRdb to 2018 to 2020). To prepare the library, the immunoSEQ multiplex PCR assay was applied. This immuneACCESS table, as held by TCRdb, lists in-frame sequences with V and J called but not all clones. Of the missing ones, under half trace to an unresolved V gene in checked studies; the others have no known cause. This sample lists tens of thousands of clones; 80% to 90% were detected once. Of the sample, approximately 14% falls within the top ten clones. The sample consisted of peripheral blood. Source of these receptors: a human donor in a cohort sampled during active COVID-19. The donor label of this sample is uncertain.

The CDR3 is CASSLGELKNTEAFF. CDR3 coding DNA: TGCGCCAGCAGCTTGGGGGAGTTAAAGAACACTGAAGCTTTCTTT. The V and J genes are TRBV5-1 and TRBJ1-1; D unresolved. Looked up from germline, CDR1 is SGHRS and CDR2 is YFSETQ. The CDR3 is made up of 15 amino acids. Trimming took off 0 bases at V and 1 base at J, with 10 bases between the two ends.

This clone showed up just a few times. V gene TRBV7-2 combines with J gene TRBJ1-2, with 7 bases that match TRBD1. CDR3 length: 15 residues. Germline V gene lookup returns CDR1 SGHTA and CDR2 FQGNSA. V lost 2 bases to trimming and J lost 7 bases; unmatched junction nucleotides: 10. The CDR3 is CASSLPSGRGRGYTF. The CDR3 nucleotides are TGTGCCAGCAGCTTACCCTCAGGTAGGGGGCGTGGCTACACCTTC.

The CDR3 loop is CASSRPMGGPSYEQYF. DNA for the CDR3: TGCGCCAGCAGTCGACCGATGGGGGGACCCTCCTACGAGCAGTACTTC. This rearrangement joins TRBV23-1 to TRBJ2-7, with D possibly matching TRBD2 (6 bases). TRBV23-1 counts as an open reading frame of uncertain function. This CDR3 comprises 16 residues. V was pared by 4 bases and J by 0 bases, with 16 bases between.

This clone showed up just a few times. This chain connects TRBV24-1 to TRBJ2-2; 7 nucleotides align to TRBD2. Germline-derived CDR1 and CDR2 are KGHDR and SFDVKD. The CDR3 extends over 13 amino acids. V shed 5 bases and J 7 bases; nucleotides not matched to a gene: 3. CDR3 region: CATSVGGIGELFF. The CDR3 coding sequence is TGTGCCACCAGTGTGGGAGGGATCGGGGAGCTGTTTTTT.

The CDR3: CASTRNQGTKNIQYF. Here the CDR3 DNA reads TGTGCCAGCACCCGAAATCAGGGAACCAAAAACATTCAGTACTTC. The rearrangement links TRBV6-5 to TRBJ2-4, with D possibly being TRBD1 (5 bases). V shed 7 bases and J shed 2 bases, with 15 bases lying between them. The CDR3 runs 15 residues. The germline V gene encodes CDR1 MNHEY and CDR2 SVGAGI.

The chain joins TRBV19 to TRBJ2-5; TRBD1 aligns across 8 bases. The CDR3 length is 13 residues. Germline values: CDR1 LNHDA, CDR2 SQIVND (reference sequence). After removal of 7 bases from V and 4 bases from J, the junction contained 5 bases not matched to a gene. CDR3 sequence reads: CASTTGVRETQYF. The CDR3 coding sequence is TGTGCCAGTACGACAGGGGTGCGAGAGACCCAGTACTTC.

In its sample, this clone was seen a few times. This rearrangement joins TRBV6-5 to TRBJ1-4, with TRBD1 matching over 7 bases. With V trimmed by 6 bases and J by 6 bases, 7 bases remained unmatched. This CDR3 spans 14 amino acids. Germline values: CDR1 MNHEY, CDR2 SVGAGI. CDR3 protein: CASSATTGYEKLFF. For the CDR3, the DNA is TGTGCCAGCAGCGCAACGACAGGGTATGAAAAACTGTTTTTT.

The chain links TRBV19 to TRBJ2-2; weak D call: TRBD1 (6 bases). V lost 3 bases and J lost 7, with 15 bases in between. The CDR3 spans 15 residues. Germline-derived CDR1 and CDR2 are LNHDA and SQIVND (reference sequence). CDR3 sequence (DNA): TGTGCCAGTAGTATGGACAGACTTTTAAGCGGGGAGCTGTTTTTT. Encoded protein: CASSMDRLLSGELFF.

The CDR3 spells CASSRHTGIHEQFF. The CDR3 DNA sequence: TGTGCCAGCAGCCGGCACACAGGGATCCATGAGCAGTTCTTC. The chain combines TRBV5-4 with TRBJ2-1, with D possibly being TRBD1 (6 bases). The CDR3 has 14 residues. V shed 4 bases and J shed 8 bases, with 16 bases lying between them. CDR1 SGHNT and CDR2 YYREEE come from the germline V gene (reference sequence).

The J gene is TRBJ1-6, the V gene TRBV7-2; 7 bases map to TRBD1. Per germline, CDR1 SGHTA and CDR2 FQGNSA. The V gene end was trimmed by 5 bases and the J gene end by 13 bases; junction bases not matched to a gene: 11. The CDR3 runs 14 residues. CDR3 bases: TGTGCCAGCAGCCAAATTTCACAGGGGATCCCCCTCCACTTT. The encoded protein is CASSQISQGIPLHF. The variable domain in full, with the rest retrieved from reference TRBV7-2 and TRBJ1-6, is GAGVSQSPSNKVTEKGKDVELRCDPISGHTALYWYRQSLGQGLEFLIYFQGNSAPDKSGLPSDRFSAERTGGSVSTLTIQRTQQEDSAVYLCASSQISQGIPLHFGNGTRLTVT.

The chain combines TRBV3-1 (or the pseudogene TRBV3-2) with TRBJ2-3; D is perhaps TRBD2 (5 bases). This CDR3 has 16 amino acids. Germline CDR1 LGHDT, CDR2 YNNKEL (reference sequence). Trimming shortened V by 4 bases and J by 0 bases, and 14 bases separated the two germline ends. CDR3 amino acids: CASSPHLRTSTDTQYF. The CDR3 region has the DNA TGTGCCAGCAGCCCCCACCTACGGACTAGCACAGATACGCAGTATTTT.

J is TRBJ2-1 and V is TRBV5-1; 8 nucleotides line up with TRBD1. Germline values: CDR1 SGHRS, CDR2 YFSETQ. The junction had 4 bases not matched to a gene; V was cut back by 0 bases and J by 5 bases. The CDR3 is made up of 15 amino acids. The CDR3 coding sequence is TGCGCCAGCAGCTTGGTGGGACAGGCAGACAATGAGCAGTTCTTC. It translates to CASSLVGQADNEQFF.

CDR3 coding DNA: TGTGCCAGTTCGAGCGGCGGGGCAAGAGATACGCAGTATTTT. Translating gives CASSSGGARDTQYF. V usage is TRBV28 and J usage is TRBJ2-3; tentatively, D is TRBD2 (6 bases). The CDR3 extends over 14 amino acids. From germline, CDR1 is MDHEN and CDR2 SYDVKM. Trimming took 9 bases from V and 5 from J, leaving 18 bases between them.

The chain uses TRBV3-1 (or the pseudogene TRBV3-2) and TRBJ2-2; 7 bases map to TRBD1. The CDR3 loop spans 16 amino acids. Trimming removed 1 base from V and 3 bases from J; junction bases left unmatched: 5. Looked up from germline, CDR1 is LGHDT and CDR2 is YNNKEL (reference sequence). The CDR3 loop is CASSQVTGADTGELFF. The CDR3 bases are TGTGCCAGCAGCCAAGTTACAGGGGCGGACACCGGGGAGCTGTTTTTT.

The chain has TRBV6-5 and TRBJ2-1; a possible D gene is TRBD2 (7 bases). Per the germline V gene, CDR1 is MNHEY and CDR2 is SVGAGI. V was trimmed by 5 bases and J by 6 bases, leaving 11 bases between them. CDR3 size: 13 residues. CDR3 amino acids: CASSRGALNEQFF. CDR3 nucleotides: TGTGCCAGCAGTCGGGGGGCCCTCAATGAGCAGTTCTTC.

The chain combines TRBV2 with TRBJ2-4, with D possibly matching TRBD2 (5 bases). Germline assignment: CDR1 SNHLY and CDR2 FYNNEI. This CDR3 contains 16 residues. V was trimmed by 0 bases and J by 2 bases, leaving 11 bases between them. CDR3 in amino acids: CASSEARTGPKNIQYF. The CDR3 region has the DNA TGTGCCAGCAGTGAAGCGAGGACTGGACCCAAAAACATTCAGTACTTC.

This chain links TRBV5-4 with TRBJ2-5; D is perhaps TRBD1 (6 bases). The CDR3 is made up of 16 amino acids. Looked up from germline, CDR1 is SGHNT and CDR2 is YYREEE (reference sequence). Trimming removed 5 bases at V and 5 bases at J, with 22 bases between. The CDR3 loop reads CASSSEVTGVRETQYF. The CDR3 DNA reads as TGTGCCAGCAGTTCTGAAGTGACAGGAGTGCGGGAGACCCAGTACTTC.

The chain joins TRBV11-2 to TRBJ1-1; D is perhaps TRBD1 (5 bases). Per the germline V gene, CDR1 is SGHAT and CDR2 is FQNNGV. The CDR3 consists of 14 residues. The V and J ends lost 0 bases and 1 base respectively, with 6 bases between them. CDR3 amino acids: CASSLDRANTEAFF. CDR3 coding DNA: TGTGCCAGCAGCTTAGACAGGGCGAACACTGAAGCTTTCTTT.

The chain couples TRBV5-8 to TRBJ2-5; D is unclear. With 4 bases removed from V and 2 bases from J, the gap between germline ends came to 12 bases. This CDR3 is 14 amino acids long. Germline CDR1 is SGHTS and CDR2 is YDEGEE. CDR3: CASSTRMIQETQYF. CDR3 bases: TGTGCCAGCAGCACCAGGATGATTCAAGAGACCCAGTACTTC.

CDR3: CASQDREWTGELFF. Here the CDR3 DNA reads TGTGCCAGCCAAGACAGGGAATGGACCGGGGAGCTGTTTTTT. The chain is built from TRBV7-2 and TRBJ2-2, with TRBD1 identical over 7 bases. CDR1 and CDR2 (germline): SGHTA, FQGNSA. V lost 8 bases to trimming and J lost 5 bases; unmatched junction nucleotides: 8. This CDR3 has 14 residues.

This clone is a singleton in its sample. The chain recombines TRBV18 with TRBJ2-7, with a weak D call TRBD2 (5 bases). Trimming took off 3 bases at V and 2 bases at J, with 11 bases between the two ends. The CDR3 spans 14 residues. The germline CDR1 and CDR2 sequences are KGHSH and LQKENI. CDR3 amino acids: CASSPRGGAYEQYF. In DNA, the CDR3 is TGTGCCAGCTCACCTCGCGGAGGAGCCTACGAGCAGTACTTC.

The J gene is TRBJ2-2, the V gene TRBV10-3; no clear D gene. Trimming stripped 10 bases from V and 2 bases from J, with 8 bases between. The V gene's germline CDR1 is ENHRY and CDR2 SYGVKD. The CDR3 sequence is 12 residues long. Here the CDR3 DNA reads TGTGCCACCGGGTATAACACCGGGGAGCTGTTTTTT. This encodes CATGYNTGELFF.

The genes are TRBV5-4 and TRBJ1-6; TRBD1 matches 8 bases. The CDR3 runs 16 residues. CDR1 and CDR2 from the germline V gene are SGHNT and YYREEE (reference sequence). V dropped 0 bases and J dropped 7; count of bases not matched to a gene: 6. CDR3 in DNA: TGTGCCAGCAGCTTGGCAGGGGGCCGGAACAATTCACCCCTCCACTTT. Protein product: CASSLAGGRNNSPLHF.

CDR3 sequence: CASRPSGTQGDEQYF. For the CDR3, the DNA is TGTGCCAGTAGGCCTTCCGGGACTCAAGGGGACGAGCAGTACTTC. The V gene is TRBV19, the J gene TRBJ2-7; tentative D call: TRBD2 (6 bases). Per germline, CDR1 LNHDA and CDR2 SQIVND (reference sequence). This CDR3 contains 15 residues. Trimming took off 6 bases at V and 5 bases at J, with 20 bases between the two ends.

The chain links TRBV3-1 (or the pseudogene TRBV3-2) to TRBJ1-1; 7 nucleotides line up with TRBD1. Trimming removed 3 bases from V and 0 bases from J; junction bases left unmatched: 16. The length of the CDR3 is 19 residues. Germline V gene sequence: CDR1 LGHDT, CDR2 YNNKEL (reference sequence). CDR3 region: CASSQLQTGTATLNTEAFF. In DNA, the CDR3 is TGTGCCAGCAGCCAGTTACAAACCGGGACAGCTACACTGAACACTGAAGCTTTCTTT.